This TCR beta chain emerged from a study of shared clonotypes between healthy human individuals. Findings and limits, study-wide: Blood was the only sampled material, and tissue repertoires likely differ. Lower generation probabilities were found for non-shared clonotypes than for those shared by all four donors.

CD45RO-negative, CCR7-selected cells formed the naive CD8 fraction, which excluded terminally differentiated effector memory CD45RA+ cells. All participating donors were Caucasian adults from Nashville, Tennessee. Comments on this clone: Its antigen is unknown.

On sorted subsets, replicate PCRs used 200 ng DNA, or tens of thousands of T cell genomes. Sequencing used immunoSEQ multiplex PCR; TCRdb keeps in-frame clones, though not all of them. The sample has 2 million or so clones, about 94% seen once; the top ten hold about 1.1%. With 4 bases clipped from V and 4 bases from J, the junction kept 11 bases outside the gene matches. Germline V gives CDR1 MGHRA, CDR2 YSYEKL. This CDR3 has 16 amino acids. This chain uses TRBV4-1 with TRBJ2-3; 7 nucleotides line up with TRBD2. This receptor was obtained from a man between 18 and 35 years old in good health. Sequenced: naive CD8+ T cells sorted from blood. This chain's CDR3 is CASSLAGTGGPDTQYF. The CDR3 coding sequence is TGCGCCAGCAGCCTTGCCGGGACGGGGGGTCCAGATACGCAGTATTTT.